The TCR beta chain under discussion was sequenced for a study of cytomegalovirus exposure and HLA in healthy donors. Study background: Genotyping of about 400 donors showed that roughly 80% belonged to the Caucasian-associated ancestry cluster. Study-wide results and caveats: Reports indicated that the classifier achieved high specificity and sensitivity in diagnosing cytomegalovirus status. Most of the TCR beta V segments (in an earlier analysis) were productive either about 87% or about 30% of the time. Among donors in an Asian-associated ancestry cluster, a later analysis reportedly found fewer N-insertions than the roughly 700-donor mean.

The CDR3 covers 15 residues. V shed 1 base and J shed 2 bases, with 12 bases lying between them. Germline lookup yields CDR1 SEHNR and CDR2 FQNEAQ (reference sequence). PCR primers comprised 60 Vbeta and 13 Jbeta primers. Data came from immunoSEQ multiplex PCR; TCRdb stores just in-frame clones and leaves some out. Its clone listing holds around 27,000 clones. A remark on this clone: Its cognate antigen is unknown.

Sequencing was carried out using PBMCs. The chain combines TRBV7-9 with TRBJ2-7; TRBD1 might be the D (5 bases). This clonotype was obtained from a man aged 25 to 40 in good health and CMV-seronegative. The CDR3 bases are TGTGCCAGCAGCTTAGGACAGAAATTAACCTACGAGCAGTACTTC. Encoded protein: CASSLGQKLTYEQYF.